The T cell receptor (beta chain) under discussion was sequenced for a study of cytomegalovirus exposure and HLA in healthy donors. A note on this clone: Its antigen is currently unknown.

The study's findings and limits: Cytomegalovirus-associated status was assigned to 164 TCR beta chains.

Germline V gene data show CDR1 as MNHEY and CDR2 as SMNVEV (reference sequence). This CDR3 comprises 16 residues. V lost 1 base, J lost 4 bases, and 14 bases lay in between. The PCR ran on 60 Vbeta and 13 Jbeta primers. In the authors' workflow: In a later analysis, of 80 million or so unique beta chains, about 12 million appeared in at least two donors. The method was immunoSEQ multiplex PCR; TCRdb's version includes in-frame clones alone and lacks a portion of them. That table is the source of V, J and clone size, and D and trimming were worked out from the DNA. The profile covers some 160,000 clones, with about 84% appearing a single time and approximately 3.6% taken by the ten largest.

The sequenced material came from PBMCs. The genes are TRBV27 and TRBJ1-5, with D possibly TRBD1 on 6 matching bases. The origin of this receptor is a male donor in good health and CMV-seronegative. Here the CDR3 reads CASSLWGRGRNQPQHF. CDR3 nucleotides: TGTGCCAGCAGTTTATGGGGCAGGGGTCGGAATCAGCCCCAGCATTTT.